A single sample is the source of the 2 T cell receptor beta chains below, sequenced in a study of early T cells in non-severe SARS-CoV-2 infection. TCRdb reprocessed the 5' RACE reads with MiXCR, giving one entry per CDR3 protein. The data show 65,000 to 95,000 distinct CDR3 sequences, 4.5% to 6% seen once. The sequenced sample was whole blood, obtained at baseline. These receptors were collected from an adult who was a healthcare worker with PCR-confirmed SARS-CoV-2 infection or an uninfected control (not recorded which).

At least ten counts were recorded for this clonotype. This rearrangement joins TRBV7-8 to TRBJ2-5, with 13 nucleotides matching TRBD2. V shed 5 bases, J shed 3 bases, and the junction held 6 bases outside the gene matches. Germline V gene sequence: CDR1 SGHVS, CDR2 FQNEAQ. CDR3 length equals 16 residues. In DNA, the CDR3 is TGTGCCAGCAGCCTCCCCACTAGCGGGAGGGAAGAGACCCAGTACTTC. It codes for CASSLPTSGREETQYF.

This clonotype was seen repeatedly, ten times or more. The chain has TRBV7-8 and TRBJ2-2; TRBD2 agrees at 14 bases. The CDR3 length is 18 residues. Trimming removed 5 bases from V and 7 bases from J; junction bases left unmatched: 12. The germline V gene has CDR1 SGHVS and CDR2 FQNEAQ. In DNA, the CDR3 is TGTGCCAGCAGCCCAGGCGTGTTGGGACTAGCGGGAGTCGGGGAGCTGTTTTTT. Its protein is CASSPGVLGLAGVGELFF.